What follows are 22 T cell receptor beta chains derived from one specimen sequenced in a study of cytomegalovirus exposure and HLA in healthy donors. TCRdb keeps only in-frame clones here, not all; method: immunoSEQ multiplex PCR. The table records fewer than 200,000 clones, about nine tenths of them present only once. The sequenced sample was PBMCs. The receptor set was obtained from a woman aged 25 to 39 in good health and CMV-seronegative.

The chain links TRBV5-1 to TRBJ2-1; perhaps TRBD2 as D (6 bases). Germline CDR1 SGHRS, CDR2 YFSETQ. The CDR3 covers 15 residues. Trimming stripped 0 bases from V and 5 bases from J, with 12 bases between. The CDR3 sequence is CASSLEGTYNNEQFF. CDR3 DNA sequence: TGCGCCAGCAGCTTGGAAGGGACTTATAACAATGAGCAGTTCTTC.

The chain links TRBV5-1 to TRBJ2-5; TRBD2 matches 11 bases. Per germline, CDR1 SGHRS and CDR2 YFSETQ. The trim removed 4 bases at V and 0 bases at J, leaving 11 bases unmatched. The CDR3 is made up of 18 amino acids. In nucleotides, the CDR3 is TGCGCCAGCAGCCCGAATCGACTAGCGGGGAACTACCAAGAGACCCAGTACTTC. This gives the protein CASSPNRLAGNYQETQYF.

CDR3 residues: CASSPGANTEAFF. The CDR3 region has the DNA TGTGCCAGCAGTCCCGGGGCGAACACTGAAGCTTTCTTT. V is TRBV7-2 and J is TRBJ1-1; weak D call: TRBD1 (5 bases). The CDR3 has 13 residues. The V end lost 6 bases, the J end lost 1 base, and 9 bases lay between the germline ends. Germline CDR1 reads SGHTA; CDR2 reads FQGNSA.

For this clone: Other DNA sequences in the sample encode the same CDR3. J is TRBJ1-3 and V is TRBV9; D remains unclear. The CDR3 contains 16 residues. Per germline, CDR1 SGDLS and CDR2 YYNGEE. V was clipped by 0 bases and J by 0 bases, with 10 bases between them. CDR3 loop: CASSVVGRSSGNTIYF. The CDR3 DNA sequence: TGTGCCAGCAGCGTAGTCGGCAGAAGCTCTGGAAACACCATATATTTT.

The V call is TRBV28, the J call TRBJ1-5, with D hard to call. V lost 4 bases to trimming and J lost 1 base, with 11 bases between them. Looked up from germline, CDR1 is MDHEN and CDR2 is SYDVKM. The CDR3 loop spans 15 amino acids. The CDR3: CASSSRTASNQPQHF. The CDR3 nucleotides are TGTGCCAGCAGTTCGAGGACTGCAAGCAATCAGCCCCAGCATTTT.

This clone is judged medium-sized (0.01 to 0.1%). This chain connects TRBV6-5 to TRBJ1-2, with D possibly matching TRBD1 (6 bases). This CDR3 contains 13 residues. Per germline, CDR1 MNHEY and CDR2 SVGAGI. Deletions cut 7 bases from V and 8 bases from J, with 17 bases between. The CDR3 bases are TGTGCCAGCACCGGGCGCAACAGGGAAGGCTACACCTTC. It codes for CASTGRNREGYTF.

The chain joins TRBV9 to TRBJ2-2, with D unresolved. The CDR3 extends over 15 amino acids. Trimming removed 0 bases at V and 1 base at J, with 7 bases between. Germline loops: CDR1 SGDLS, CDR2 YYNGEE. The CDR3 region is CASSVEALNTGELFF. DNA of the CDR3: TGTGCCAGCAGCGTAGAAGCGCTGAACACCGGGGAGCTGTTTTTT. The full variable domain, rest sourced from reference TRBV9 and TRBJ2-2, is DSGVTQTPKHLITATGQRVTLRCSPRSGDLSVYWYQQSLDQGLQFLIQYYNGEERAKGNILERFSAQQFPDLHSELNLSSLELGDSALYFCASSVEALNTGELFFGEGSRLTVL.

The J gene is TRBJ2-3, the V gene TRBV4-1; TRBD2 might be the D (6 bases). The germline V and J ends were trimmed by 8 bases and 0 bases, with 15 bases remaining between them. CDR3 size: 15 residues. Germline CDR1 and CDR2: MGHRA and YSYEKL. The CDR3 DNA reads as TGCGCCAGCGCGTGGGACTCTTCTAGCACAGATACGCAGTATTTT. Translation: CASAWDSSSTDTQYF.

This clone has just a few counts. The chain is built from TRBV7-9 and TRBJ1-2, with 10 bases aligning to TRBD1. The trim removed 1 base at V and 6 bases at J, leaving 2 bases unmatched. The CDR3 totals 14 residues. Germline V gene sequence: CDR1 SEHNR, CDR2 FQNEAQ (reference sequence). The CDR3 region is CASSLETGGDGYTF. CDR3 DNA: TGTGCCAGCAGCTTAGAGACAGGGGGCGATGGCTACACCTTC.

This sequence joins TRBV5-4 and TRBJ1-2, with D maybe TRBD1 (6 bases). The ends were cut back, 4 bases at V and 9 bases at J, with 22 bases in the middle. This CDR3 is built from 15 residues. Germline values: CDR1 SGHNT, CDR2 YYREEE (reference sequence). Here the CDR3 reads CASSTRDTPLGRYTF. The CDR3 DNA sequence: TGTGCCAGCAGCACAAGGGACACGCCGCTGGGTCGCTACACCTTC.

CDR3 protein: CASSQEPAGDPDTQYF. For the CDR3, the DNA is TGCGCCAGCAGCCAAGAGCCAGCGGGGGACCCGGATACGCAGTATTTT. The chain uses TRBV4-3 and TRBJ2-3; 8 bases line up with TRBD2. Germline CDR1 is LGHNA and CDR2 is YSLEER. This CDR3 spans 16 amino acids. The V and J ends lost 0 bases and 6 bases, in that order; junction bases with no gene match: 8.

The V and J genes are TRBV12-1 and TRBJ1-2; the D segment call TRBD1 is taken from the table without a DNA check. TRBV12-1 is marked as a pseudogene. This CDR3 is 18 amino acids long. Written as DNA, the CDR3 is TGTGCCAGCAGCCCTGTGGAAGGACAGCTCACTTGGAGCTATGGCTACACCTTC. Protein product: CASSPVEGQLTWSYGYTF.

This chain uses TRBV9 with TRBJ2-3, with D tentatively TRBD2 (7 bases). The germline V gene encodes CDR1 SGDLS and CDR2 YYNGEE. The ends were cut back, 3 bases at V and 3 bases at J, with 17 bases in the middle. The CDR3 extends over 16 amino acids. CDR3 coding DNA: TGTGCCAGCAGCGGTTGGGGGGGCTCAGGAACAGATACGCAGTATTTT. Translation: CASSGWGGSGTDTQYF.

This clone was observed a handful of times. The chain employs TRBV19 and TRBJ1-5, with TRBD1 identical over 11 bases. CDR3 length equals 21 residues. Germline assignment: CDR1 LNHDA and CDR2 SQIVND (reference sequence). The trim removed 3 bases at V and 0 bases at J, leaving 16 bases unmatched. CDR3 region: CASSIWFAGTGGSVSNQPQHF. For the CDR3, the DNA is TGTGCCAGTAGTATCTGGTTTGCCGGGACAGGGGGTTCTGTTAGCAATCAGCCCCAGCATTTT.

This chain connects TRBV6-5 to TRBJ1-2; a weak D match, TRBD1 (6 bases). Per germline, CDR1 MNHEY and CDR2 SVGAGI. Trimming shortened V by 5 bases and J by 2 bases, and 12 bases separated the two germline ends. CDR3 size: 14 residues. CDR3 DNA sequence: TGTGCCAGCAGTAGCGGACAGATCAACTATGGCTACACCTTC. Its translation: CASSSGQINYGYTF.

This chain uses TRBV29-1 with TRBJ2-3; D uncertain. The CDR3 runs to 11 residues. Germline V CDR1 and CDR2: SQVTM, ANQGSEA. V dropped 7 bases and J dropped 5 bases, with 10 bases sitting between them. CDR3 DNA: TGCAGCGCTCCGATGGGAGATACGCAGTATTTT. Encoded protein: CSAPMGDTQYF.

The rearrangement uses TRBV11-1 and TRBJ1-1, with 9 bases fitting TRBD1. Germline CDR1 is SGHAT and CDR2 is FQDESV (reference sequence). V shed 5 bases and J 1 base; nucleotides not matched to a gene: 8. CDR3 length: 16 residues. This CDR3 is CASSLGQGVRNTEAFF. In DNA form, the CDR3 reads TGTGCCAGCAGCCTGGGACAGGGCGTCCGGAACACTGAAGCTTTCTTT.

The chain has TRBV6-1 and TRBJ2-1; TRBD2 matches at 9 bases. Looked up from germline, CDR1 is MNHNS and CDR2 is SASEGT. The CDR3 totals 14 residues. After removal of 4 bases from V and 7 bases from J, the junction contained 5 bases not matched to a gene. The CDR3 sequence: CASSAAGGINEQFF. The CDR3 DNA reads as TGTGCCAGCAGTGCGGCGGGAGGGATTAATGAGCAGTTCTTC.

The V call is TRBV4-2, the J call TRBJ2-3; 7 bases align to TRBD2. J gave up 1 base and V 0 bases, and 7 bases lay outside the gene matches. Germline lookup yields CDR1 LGHNA and CDR2 YNFKEQ. The CDR3 contains 17 residues. The DNA for the CDR3 is TGTGCCAGCAGCCAAGATGCCGGGAGGAGGGGCACAGATACGCAGTATTTT. This translates into CASSQDAGRRGTDTQYF.

This chain uses TRBV30 with TRBJ1-1; a possible D gene is TRBD1 (5 bases). In germline, CDR1 is GTSNPN, CDR2 SVGIG (reference sequence). This CDR3 has 13 residues. V shed 5 bases and J shed 3 bases, with 13 bases lying between them. CDR3 sequence reads: CAWQGTEYTEAFF. The CDR3 region has the DNA TGTGCCTGGCAGGGAACAGAGTACACTGAAGCTTTCTTT.

Here the CDR3 reads CASSARTGINNEQFF. The DNA of the CDR3 is TGTGCCAGCAGCGCCCGGACAGGGATAAACAATGAGCAGTTCTTC. The chain links TRBV9 to TRBJ2-1; 8 bases are shared with TRBD1. V trimming: 3 bases; J trimming: 5 bases; junction bases outside the gene matches: 7. Germline V gene data show CDR1 as SGDLS and CDR2 as YYNGEE. The CDR3 loop spans 15 amino acids.

The chain uses TRBV14 and TRBJ2-7; perhaps TRBD1 as D (6 bases). CDR3 length equals 14 residues. Trimming pared 1 base from V and 2 bases from J, leaving 9 bases between. Germline-derived CDR1 and CDR2 are SGHDN and FVKESK. This CDR3 is CASSQGTGPYEQYF. Here the CDR3 DNA reads TGTGCCAGCAGCCAAGGTACAGGGCCCTACGAGCAGTACTTC.